This T cell receptor (beta chain) was captured by sequencing in a study of cytomegalovirus exposure and HLA in healthy donors. Background on the study: As an earlier analysis found, 150 million to 200 million T cells yielded approximately 100 million unique TCR beta sequences.

In the PCR, 60 Vbeta and 13 Jbeta primers were used. Methods used by the authors: Approximately 86 million unique TCR beta chains, 9.5 million to 14 million shared, were counted in a later analysis. Sequencing used immunoSEQ multiplex PCR; TCRdb keeps in-frame clones, though not all of them. The DNA gave D and trimming, while V, J and clone size come from that table. The table includes 110,000 to 150,000 clones, more than 60% detected once. What was sequenced was PBMCs. This receptor was obtained from a man aged 40-49 years in good health and CMV-seronegative.

The CDR3 bases are TGTGCCAGCAGCTCAGCCGCGCGACAGGGGGGTCGGGGCTACACCTTC. This codes for CASSSAARQGGRGYTF. This rearrangement joins TRBV7-6 to TRBJ1-2; TRBD1 matches 9 bases. Germline V gene lookup returns CDR1 SGHVS and CDR2 FNYEAQ. The trim removed 4 bases at V and 8 bases at J, leaving 14 bases unmatched. The CDR3 length is 16 residues.